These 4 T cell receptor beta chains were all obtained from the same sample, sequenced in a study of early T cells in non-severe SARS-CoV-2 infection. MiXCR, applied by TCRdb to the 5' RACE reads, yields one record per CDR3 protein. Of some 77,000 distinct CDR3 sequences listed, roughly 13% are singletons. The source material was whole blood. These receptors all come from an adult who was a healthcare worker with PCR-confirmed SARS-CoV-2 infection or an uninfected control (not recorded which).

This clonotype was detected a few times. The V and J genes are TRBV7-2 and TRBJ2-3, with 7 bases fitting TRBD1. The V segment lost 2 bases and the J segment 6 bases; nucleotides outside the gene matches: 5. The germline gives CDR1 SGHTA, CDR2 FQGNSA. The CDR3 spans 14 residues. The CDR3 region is CASSLQQGLDTQYF. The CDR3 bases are TGTGCCAGCAGCTTACAACAGGGGCTTGATACGCAGTATTTT.

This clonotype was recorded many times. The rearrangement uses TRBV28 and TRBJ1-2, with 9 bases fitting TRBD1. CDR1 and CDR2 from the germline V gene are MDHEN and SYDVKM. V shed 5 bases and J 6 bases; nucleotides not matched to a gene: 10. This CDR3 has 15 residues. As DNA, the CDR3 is TGTGCCAGCAGTCTCCAGGACAGGGGTTTTGATGGCTACACCTTC. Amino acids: CASSLQDRGFDGYTF.

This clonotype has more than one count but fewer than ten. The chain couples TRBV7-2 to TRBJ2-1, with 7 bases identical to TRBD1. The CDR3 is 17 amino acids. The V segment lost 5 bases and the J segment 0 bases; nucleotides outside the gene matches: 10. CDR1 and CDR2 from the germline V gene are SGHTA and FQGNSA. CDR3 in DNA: TGTGCCAGCAGCGGACAACAGGGGTTTCCCTCCTACAATGAGCAGTTCTTC. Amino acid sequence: CASSGQQGFPSYNEQFF. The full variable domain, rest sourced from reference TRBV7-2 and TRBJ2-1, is GAGVSQSPSNKVTEKGKDVELRCDPISGHTALYWYRQSLGQGLEFLIYFQGNSAPDKSGLPSDRFSAERTGGSVSTLTIQRTQQEDSAVYLCASSGQQGFPSYNEQFFGPGTRLTVL.

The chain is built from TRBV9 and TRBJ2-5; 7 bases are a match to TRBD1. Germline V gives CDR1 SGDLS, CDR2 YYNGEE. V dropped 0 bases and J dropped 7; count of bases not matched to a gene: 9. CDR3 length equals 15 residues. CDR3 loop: CASSVAAGGKATQYF. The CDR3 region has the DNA TGTGCCAGCAGCGTAGCCGCAGGGGGAAAGGCGACCCAGTACTTC.